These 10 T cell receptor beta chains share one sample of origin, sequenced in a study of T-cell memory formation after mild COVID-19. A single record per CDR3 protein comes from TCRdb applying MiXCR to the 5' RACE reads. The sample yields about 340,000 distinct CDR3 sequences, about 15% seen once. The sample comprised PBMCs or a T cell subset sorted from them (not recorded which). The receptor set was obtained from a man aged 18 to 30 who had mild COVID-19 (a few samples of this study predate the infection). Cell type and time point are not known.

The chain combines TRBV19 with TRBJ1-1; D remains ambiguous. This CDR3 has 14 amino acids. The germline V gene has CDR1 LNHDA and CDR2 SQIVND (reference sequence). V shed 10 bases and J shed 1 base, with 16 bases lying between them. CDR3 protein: CATSERTGNTEAFF. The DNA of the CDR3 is TGTGCCACCTCGGAGCGGACGGGGAACACTGAAGCTTTCTTT.

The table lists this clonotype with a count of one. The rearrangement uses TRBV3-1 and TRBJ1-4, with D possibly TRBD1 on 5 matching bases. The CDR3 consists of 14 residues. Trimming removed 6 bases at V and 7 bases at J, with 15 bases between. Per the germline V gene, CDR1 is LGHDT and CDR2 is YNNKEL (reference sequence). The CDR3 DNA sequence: TGTGCCAGCAGTCAGGGCAGGGTAGTTGAAAAACTGTTTTTT. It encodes CASSQGRVVEKLFF. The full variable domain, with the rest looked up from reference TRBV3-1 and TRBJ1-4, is DTAVSQTPKYLVTQMGNDKSIKCEQNLGHDTMYWYKQDSKKFLKIMFSYNNKELIINETVPNRFSPKSPDKAHLNLHINSLELGDSAVYFCASSQGRVVEKLFFGSGTQLSVL.

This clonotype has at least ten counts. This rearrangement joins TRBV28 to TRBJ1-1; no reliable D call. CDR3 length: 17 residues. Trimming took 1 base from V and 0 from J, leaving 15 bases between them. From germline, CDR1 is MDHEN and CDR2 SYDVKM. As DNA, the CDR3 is TGTGCCAGCAGTTTATCCCAGACCAATTTGATGAACACTGAAGCTTTCTTT. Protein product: CASSLSQTNLMNTEAFF.

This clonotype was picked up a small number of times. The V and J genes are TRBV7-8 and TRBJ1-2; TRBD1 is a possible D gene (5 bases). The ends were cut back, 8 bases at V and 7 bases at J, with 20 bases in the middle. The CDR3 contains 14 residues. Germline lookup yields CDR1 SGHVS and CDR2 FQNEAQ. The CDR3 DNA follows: TGTGCCAGCTCACCGACCCGGGGCGCGGGTGGCTACACCTTC. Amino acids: CASSPTRGAGGYTF.

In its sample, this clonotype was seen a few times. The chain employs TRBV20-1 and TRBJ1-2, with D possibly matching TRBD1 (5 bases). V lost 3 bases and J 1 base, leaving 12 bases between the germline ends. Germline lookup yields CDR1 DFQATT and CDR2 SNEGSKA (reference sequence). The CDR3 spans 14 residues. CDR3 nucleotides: TGCAGTGCTAGTCCGGGAAGGGGTAACTATGGCTACACCTTC. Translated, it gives CSASPGRGNYGYTF.

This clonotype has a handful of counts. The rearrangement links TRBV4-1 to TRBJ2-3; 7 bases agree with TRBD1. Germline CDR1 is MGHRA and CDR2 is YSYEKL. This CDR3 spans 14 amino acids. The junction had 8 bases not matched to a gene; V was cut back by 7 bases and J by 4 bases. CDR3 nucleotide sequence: TGCGCCAGCAATCCTTGGCAGGGGGCAGATACGCAGTATTTT. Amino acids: CASNPWQGADTQYF.

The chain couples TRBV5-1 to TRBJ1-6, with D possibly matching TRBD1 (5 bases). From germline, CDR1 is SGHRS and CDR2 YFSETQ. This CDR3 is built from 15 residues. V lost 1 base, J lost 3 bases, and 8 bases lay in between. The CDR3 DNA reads TGCGCCAGCAGCTTGCGAGGGGTCTATAATTCACCCCTCCACTTT. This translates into CASSLRGVYNSPLHF. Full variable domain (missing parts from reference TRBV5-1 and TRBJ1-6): KAGVTQTPRYLIKTRGQQVTLSCSPISGHRSVSWYQQTPGQGLQFLFEYFSETQRNKGNFPGRFSGRQFSNSRSEMNVSTLELGDSALYLCASSLRGVYNSPLHFGNGTRLTVT.

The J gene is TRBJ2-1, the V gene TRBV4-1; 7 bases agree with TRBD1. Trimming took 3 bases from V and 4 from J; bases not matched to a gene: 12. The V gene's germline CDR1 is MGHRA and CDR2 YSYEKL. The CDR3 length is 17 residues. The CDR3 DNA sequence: TGCGCCAGCAGCCATTTAATAGACAGGGCTGTATACAATGAGCAGTTCTTC. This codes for CASSHLIDRAVYNEQFF.

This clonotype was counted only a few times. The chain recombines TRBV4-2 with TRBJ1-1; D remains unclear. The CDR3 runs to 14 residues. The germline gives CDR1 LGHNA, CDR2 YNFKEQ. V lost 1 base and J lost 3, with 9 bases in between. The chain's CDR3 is CASSQGFGDTEAFF. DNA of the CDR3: TGTGCCAGCAGCCAAGGTTTCGGGGACACTGAAGCTTTCTTT.

The CDR3 nucleotides are TGTGCCAGCAGCGTAGACAGGGGGCGTAACACTGAAGCTTTCTTT. Protein product: CASSVDRGRNTEAFF. The chain joins TRBV9 to TRBJ1-1, with 9 bases that match TRBD1. Per the germline V gene, CDR1 is SGDLS and CDR2 is YYNGEE. Trimming cost V 0 bases and J 2 bases; bases outside gene matches: 2. This CDR3 comprises 15 residues.